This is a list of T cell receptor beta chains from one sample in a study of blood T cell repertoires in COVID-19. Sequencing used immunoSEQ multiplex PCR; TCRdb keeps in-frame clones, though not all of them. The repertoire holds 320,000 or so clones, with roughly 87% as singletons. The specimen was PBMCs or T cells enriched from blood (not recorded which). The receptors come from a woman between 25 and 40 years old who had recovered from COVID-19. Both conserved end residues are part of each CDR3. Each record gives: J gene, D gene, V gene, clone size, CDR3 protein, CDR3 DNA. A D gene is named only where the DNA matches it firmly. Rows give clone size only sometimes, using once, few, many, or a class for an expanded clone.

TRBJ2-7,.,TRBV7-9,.,CASSLAGGTYEQYF,TGTGCCAGCAGCTTAGCTGGCGGTACCTACGAGCAGTACTTC
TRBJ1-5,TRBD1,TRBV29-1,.,CSVELDRDENQPQHF,TGCAGCGTTGAACTCGACAGGGATGAAAATCAGCCCCAGCATTTT
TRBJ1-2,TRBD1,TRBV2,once,CASSGQGTYGYTF,TGTGCCAGCAGTGGACAGGGGACCTATGGCTACACCTTC
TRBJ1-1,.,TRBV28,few,CASSLGPDSTDTEAFF,TGTGCCAGCAGTTTAGGCCCCGACAGTACGGACACTGAAGCTTTCTTT
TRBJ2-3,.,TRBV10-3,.,CATSKRDTDTQYF,TGTGCCACCTCAAAACGGGACACAGATACGCAGTATTTT
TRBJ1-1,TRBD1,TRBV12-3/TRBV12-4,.,CASRGQMNTEAFF,TGTGCCAGCAGGGGACAGATGAACACTGAAGCTTTCTTT
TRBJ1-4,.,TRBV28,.,CASSLNRAYTEKLFF,TGTGCCAGCAGTTTAAACAGGGCCTATACTGAAAAACTGTTTTTT
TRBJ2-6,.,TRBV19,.,CASSPSFSGANVLTF,TGTGCCAGTAGTCCGAGTTTCTCTGGGGCCAACGTCCTGACTTTC
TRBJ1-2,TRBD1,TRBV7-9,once,CASSLGDRAYGYTF,TGTGCCAGCAGCTTAGGAGACAGGGCCTATGGCTACACCTTC
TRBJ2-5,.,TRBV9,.,CASSVGVSTRETQYF,TGTGCCAGCAGCGTAGGTGTTAGTACGAGGGAGACCCAGTACTTC
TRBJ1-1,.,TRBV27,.,CASSPAVGIMNTEAFF,TGTGCCAGCAGTCCCGCGGTCGGGATTATGAACACTGAAGCTTTCTTT
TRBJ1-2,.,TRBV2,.,CASSLRTDSLYGYTF,TGTGCCAGCAGTCTGAGGACAGACTCTCTCTATGGCTACACCTTC
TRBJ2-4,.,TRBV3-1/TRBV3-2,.,CASSQKPPGGGNIQYF,TGTGCCAGCAGCCAAAAGCCCCCGGGGGGCGGGAACATTCAGTACTTC
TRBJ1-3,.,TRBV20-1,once,CSLNTIYF,TGCAGCTTAAACACCATATATTTT
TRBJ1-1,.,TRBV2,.,CASSGEGLNTEAFF,TGTGCCAGCAGTGGGGAGGGGTTGAACACTGAAGCTTTCTTT
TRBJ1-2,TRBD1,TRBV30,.,CAWSSLTGYGYTF,TGTGCCTGGAGTTCCTTGACAGGGTATGGCTACACCTTC
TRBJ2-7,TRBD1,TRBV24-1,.,CATSPGQGTYEQYF,TGTGCCACCAGTCCAGGACAGGGTACCTACGAGCAGTACTTC
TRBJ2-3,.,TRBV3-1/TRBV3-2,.,CASSQVLGKSSSTDTQYF,TGTGCCAGCAGCCAAGTTTTGGGCAAATCCTCTAGCACAGATACGCAGTATTTT
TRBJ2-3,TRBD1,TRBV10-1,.,CASSEGTGTTDTQYF,TGCGCCAGCAGTGAGGGGACAGGGACCACAGATACGCAGTATTTT
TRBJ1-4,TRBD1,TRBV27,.,CASSSFRDRGNEKLFF,TGTGCCAGCAGTTCCTTCCGGGACAGGGGTAATGAAAAACTGTTTTTT
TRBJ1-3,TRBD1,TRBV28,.,CASSGWDRSSGNTIYF,TGTGCCAGCAGCGGATGGGACAGGTCCTCTGGAAACACCATATATTTT
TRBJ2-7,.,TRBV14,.,CASSQDRQGPREQYF,TGTGCCAGCAGCCAAGATCGTCAGGGGCCTAGAGAGCAGTACTTC
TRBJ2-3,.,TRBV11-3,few,CASSSVAETSTDTQYF,TGTGCCAGCAGCTCAGTAGCGGAAACTAGCACAGATACGCAGTATTTT
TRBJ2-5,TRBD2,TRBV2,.,CASSAAGGQETQYF,TGTGCCAGCAGTGCGGCGGGGGGCCAGGAGACCCAGTACTTC
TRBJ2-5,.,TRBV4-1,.,CASSQGGGLETQYF,TGCGCCAGCAGCCAAGGTGGGGGCTTGGAGACCCAGTACTTC
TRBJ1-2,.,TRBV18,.,CASSPLGGTDTHGYTF,TGTGCCAGCTCACCCTTAGGAGGGACCGACACACATGGCTACACCTTC
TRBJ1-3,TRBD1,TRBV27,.,CASSFNVQGAQGNTIYF,TGTGCCAGCAGTTTCAACGTACAGGGGGCGCAGGGAAACACCATATATTTT
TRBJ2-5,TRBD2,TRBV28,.,CASSLGLAGQETQYF,TGTGCCAGCAGTTTAGGGCTAGCGGGCCAAGAGACCCAGTACTTC
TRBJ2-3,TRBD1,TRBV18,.,CASSPGQGIVDTQYF,TGTGCCAGCTCACCCGGACAGGGTATTGTAGATACGCAGTATTTT
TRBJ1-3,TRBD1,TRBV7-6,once,CASSKTGGSGNTIYF,TGTGCCAGCAGCAAGACAGGGGGATCTGGAAACACCATATATTTT
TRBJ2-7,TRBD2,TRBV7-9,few,CASSARTSVAYEQYF,TGTGCCAGCAGCGCACGGACTAGTGTCGCCTACGAGCAGTACTTC
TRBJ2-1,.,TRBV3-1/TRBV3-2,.,CASSHRANNEQFF,TGTGCCAGCAGCCACAGGGCTAACAATGAGCAGTTCTTC
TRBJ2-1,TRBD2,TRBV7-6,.,CASSQLAGGLGLSYNEQFF,TGTGCCAGCAGCCAACTAGCGGGGGGGCTAGGACTCTCCTACAATGAGCAGTTCTTC
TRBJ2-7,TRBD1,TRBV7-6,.,CASSLVPPRGQGAHEQYF,TGTGCCAGCAGCTTAGTACCTCCTCGTGGACAGGGGGCCCACGAGCAGTACTTC
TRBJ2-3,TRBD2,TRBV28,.,CASPPGTSGGATDTQYF,TGTGCCAGCCCCCCCGGGACTAGCGGGGGGGCAACAGATACGCAGTATTTT
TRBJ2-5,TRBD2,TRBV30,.,CAWSVQMGGAETQYF,TGTGCCTGGAGTGTACAAATGGGAGGGGCAGAGACCCAGTACTTC
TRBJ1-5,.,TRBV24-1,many,CATSDESPTDRLVQPQHF,TGTGCCACCAGTGATGAATCACCGACAGACCGGCTGGTTCAGCCCCAGCATTTT
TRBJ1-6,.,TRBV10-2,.,CASSQGRNSPLHF,TGCGCCAGCAGTCAGGGCAGAAATTCACCCCTCCACTTT